This T cell receptor beta chain appears in the sequencing data of a study of response to subunit inactivated influenza vaccine. TCRdb analysed the RT-PCR reads with MiXCR anew, one entry per CDR3 protein. The table lists under 200,000 distinct CDR3 sequences, 12% of them singletons. The table lists this clonotype with many counts. Germline CDR1 and CDR2: SGHAT and FQNNGV. The CDR3 length is 17 residues. V dropped 2 bases and J dropped 8 bases, with 22 bases sitting between them. This same sample was also taken into another study, of T cells expressing NK-cell markers. That paper states: 5'RACE template switching with UMIs produced the TCR beta cDNA. From sorted CD3+CD56+NKG2C+, CD3+CD56+NKG2C- and CD3+CD56-NKG2C+ T cells came the TCR beta repertoires. The CD3+CD56-NKG2C+ fraction was also led by these clonotypes in a handful of donors.

This TCR came from a middle-aged man who received an inactivated influenza vaccine. The material was CD8+ T cells sorted from PBMCs, obtained about 11 days after vaccination. The chain has TRBV11-2 and TRBJ2-1; the D call may be TRBD1 or TRBD2 (5 bases each). In DNA, the CDR3 is TGTGCCAGCAGCTTATTTCTTGGGGGTGGCACTTTGGATGAGCAGTTCTTC. The encoded protein is CASSLFLGGGTLDEQFF.